This TCR beta chain was obtained from a study of spatial heterogeneity in lung cancer. About the research overall: Fewer alpha-chain than beta-chain sequences were consistently detected.

As regards this clonotype: Its target is not known.

Study-wide points: Resection blood, more than follow-up blood, showed ubiquitous expanded tumor TCRs.

The sample's time point: sample taken at primary tumor resection. Unsorted whole RNA of tumor, nontumor lung or frozen PBMC was sequenced. The donors comprised about 70 untreated early-stage non-small cell lung cancer patients. From the 5' RACE reads, TCRdb called clonotypes with MiXCR, one entry per CDR3 protein. The data hold approximately 25,000 distinct CDR3 sequences, with under 8% observed a single time. The specimen comprised PBMCs, sampled at surgery. The clonotype originates from a male donor with early-stage non-small cell lung cancer.

CDR3 sequence reads: CSPGGGSIIDEQFF. CDR3 DNA sequence: TGCAGTCCTGGGGGGGGATCCATAATCGATGAGCAGTTCTTC. The chain combines TRBV20-1 with TRBJ2-1; TRBD2 matches 7 bases. The CDR3 totals 14 residues. Germline CDR1 reads DFQATT; CDR2 reads SNEGSKA (reference sequence). After removal of 8 bases from V and 8 bases from J, the junction contained 15 bases not matched to a gene.